This is a list of T cell receptor beta chains from one sample in a study of circulating tumor DNA in untreated peripheral T-cell lymphoma. TCRdb's table, derived via immunoSEQ multiplex PCR, lists solely in-frame clones and lacks some. There are 1,000 or so clones in the sample; 70% to 90% occur only once, and 7.9% lies in the top ten. Material for sequencing was tumor tissue. These receptors were obtained from a human donor with peripheral T-cell lymphoma. The CDR3 runs from the conserved cysteine through the conserved F or W. The order of the fields is CDR3 DNA, CDR3 protein, D gene, CDR3 length, clone size, J gene, V gene. D genes are given only for firm matches. Where a row states a size, it is once, few, many or the class of an expanded clone; other rows omit it.

DNA: TGTGCCAGTAGTATCCTAGCGGGAGTCGGCACAGATACGCAGTATTTT; CDR3: CASSILAGVGTDTQYF; D: TRBD2; length: 16; size: NA; J: TRBJ2-3; V: TRBV19
DNA: TGTGCCAGCAGCCAAGGAGCGGGAGAGGGAAATGAGCAGTTCTTC; CDR3: CASSQGAGEGNEQFF; D: TRBD2; length: 15; size: NA; J: TRBJ2-1; V: TRBV11-3
DNA: TGTGCCAGTAGTATCCCAGACGGCGCCCTTGAAGCTTTCTTT; CDR3: CASSIPDGALEAFF; D: NA; length: 14; size: NA; J: TRBJ1-1; V: TRBV19
DNA: TGTGCCACCAGCAGAGTTCACGGGAACAATGAGCAGTTCTTC; CDR3: CATSRVHGNNEQFF; D: NA; length: 14; size: NA; J: TRBJ2-1; V: TRBV15
DNA: TGCAGCGTTGATCTCCAGGAGATCTACAATGAGCAGTTCTTC; CDR3: CSVDLQEIYNEQFF; D: NA; length: 14; size: NA; J: TRBJ2-1; V: TRBV29-1
DNA: TGTGCCAGCAGTTACTCATCCTCGGGGATGAGTCGAGAGACCCAGTACTTC; CDR3: CASSYSSSGMSRETQYF; D: NA; length: 17; size: NA; J: TRBJ2-5; V: TRBV6-8
DNA: TGTGCCAGCAGTGCTGGGGGGGGGCCGTCAGATACGCAGTATTTT; CDR3: CASSAGGGPSDTQYF; D: NA; length: 15; size: NA; J: TRBJ2-3; V: TRBV6-8
DNA: TGTGCCATCACCCCCGGACAGGGTGTTCTCGGTTCCTATGGCTACACCTTC; CDR3: CAITPGQGVLGSYGYTF; D: TRBD1; length: 17; size: few; J: TRBJ1-2; V: TRBV6-8
DNA: TGTGCCAGCATGGGGGCAGGGGCACCGTATGGCTACACCTTC; CDR3: CASMGAGAPYGYTF; D: NA; length: 14; size: NA; J: TRBJ1-2; V: TRBV2
DNA: TGTGCCAGCAGTTCCCCTCAAGGGCAGCGTTTAGTCCATGAGCAGTTCTTC; CDR3: CASSSPQGQRLVHEQFF; D: NA; length: 17; size: NA; J: TRBJ2-1; V: TRBV6-8
DNA: TGTGCCAGTAGTATAGGGGGGATTGTAGTTGAAGGACCTAGCACAGATACGCAGTATTTT; CDR3: CASSIGGIVVEGPSTDTQYF; D: NA; length: 20; size: few; J: TRBJ2-3; V: TRBV19
DNA: TGTGCCAGCAGCCGACAGTCGATCGCGAACACTGAAGCTTTCTTT; CDR3: CASSRQSIANTEAFF; D: NA; length: 15; size: NA; J: TRBJ1-1; V: TRBV11-3
DNA: TGTGCCAGCAGTGAAGGACAGGGGGCAGAGACCCAGTACTTC; CDR3: CASSEGQGAETQYF; D: TRBD1; length: 14; size: once; J: TRBJ2-5; V: TRBV6-1
DNA: TGTGCCAGCAGTTACGAGGTAACAGATACGCAGTATTTT; CDR3: CASSYEVTDTQYF; D: NA; length: 13; size: NA; J: TRBJ2-3; V: TRBV6-8
DNA: TGTGCCAGCAGCTTGAGCTGGGGGGGAGTCACAGATACGCAGTATTTT; CDR3: CASSLSWGGVTDTQYF; D: TRBD2; length: 16; size: NA; J: TRBJ2-3; V: TRBV11-3
DNA: TGTGCCAGCAGTTACTCTAGGGCCCACCAGGAAGCTTTCTTT; CDR3: CASSYSRAHQEAFF; D: NA; length: 14; size: NA; J: TRBJ1-1; V: TRBV6-8
DNA: TGCGCCAGCAGCTTGGTTCCCTGGACTGAGAATCAGCCCCAGCATTTT; CDR3: CASSLVPWTENQPQHF; D: NA; length: 16; size: NA; J: TRBJ1-5; V: TRBV5-1
DNA: TGTGCCAGCAGTGAGCGGGGGGGCACAGATACGCAGTATTTT; CDR3: CASSERGGTDTQYF; D: TRBD2; length: 14; size: once; J: TRBJ2-3; V: TRBV6-8
DNA: TGTGCCAGCAGCACCGGGACAGGACGCTACGAGCAGTACTTC; CDR3: CASSTGTGRYEQYF; D: TRBD1; length: 14; size: NA; J: TRBJ2-7; V: TRBV6-8
DNA: TGCGCCAGCAGCTTGGGCAACATGAACACTGAAGCTTTCTTT; CDR3: CASSLGNMNTEAFF; D: NA; length: 14; size: NA; J: TRBJ1-1; V: TRBV5-1